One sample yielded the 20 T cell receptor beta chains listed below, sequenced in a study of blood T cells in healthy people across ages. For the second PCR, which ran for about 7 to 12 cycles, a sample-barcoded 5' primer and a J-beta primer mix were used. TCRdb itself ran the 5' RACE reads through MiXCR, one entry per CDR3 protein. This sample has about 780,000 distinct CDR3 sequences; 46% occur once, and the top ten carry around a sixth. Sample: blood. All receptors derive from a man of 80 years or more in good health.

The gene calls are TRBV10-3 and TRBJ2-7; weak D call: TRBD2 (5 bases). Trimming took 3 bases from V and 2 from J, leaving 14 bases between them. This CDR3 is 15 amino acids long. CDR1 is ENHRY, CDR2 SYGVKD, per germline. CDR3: CAISEKEAGTYEQYF. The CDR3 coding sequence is TGTGCCATCAGTGAAAAGGAAGCCGGGACCTACGAGCAGTACTTC.

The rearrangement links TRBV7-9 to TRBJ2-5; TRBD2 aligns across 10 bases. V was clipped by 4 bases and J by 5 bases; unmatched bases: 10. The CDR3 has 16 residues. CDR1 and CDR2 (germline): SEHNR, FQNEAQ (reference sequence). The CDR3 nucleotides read TGTGCCAGCAGCTCCAGACTAGCGGGTCCGGAGGAGACCCAGTACTTC. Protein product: CASSSRLAGPEETQYF.

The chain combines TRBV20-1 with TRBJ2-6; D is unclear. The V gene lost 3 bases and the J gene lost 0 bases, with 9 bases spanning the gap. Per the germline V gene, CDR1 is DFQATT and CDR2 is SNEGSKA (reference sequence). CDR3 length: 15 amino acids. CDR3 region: CSARQSSSGANVLTF. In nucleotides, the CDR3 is TGCAGTGCTAGGCAGAGCAGCTCTGGGGCCAACGTCCTGACTTTC.

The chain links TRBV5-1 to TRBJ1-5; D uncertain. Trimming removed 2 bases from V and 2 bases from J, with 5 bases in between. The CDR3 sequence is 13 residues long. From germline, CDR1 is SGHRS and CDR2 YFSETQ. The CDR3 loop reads CASSFDGNQPQHF. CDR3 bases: TGCGCCAGCAGCTTCGACGGCAATCAGCCCCAGCATTTT.

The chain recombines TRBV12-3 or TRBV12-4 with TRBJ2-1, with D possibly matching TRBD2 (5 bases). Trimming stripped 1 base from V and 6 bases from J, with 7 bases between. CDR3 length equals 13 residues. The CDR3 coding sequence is TGTGCCAGCAGTTTAGAGCTAGCCAATGAGCAGTTCTTC. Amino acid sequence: CASSLELANEQFF.

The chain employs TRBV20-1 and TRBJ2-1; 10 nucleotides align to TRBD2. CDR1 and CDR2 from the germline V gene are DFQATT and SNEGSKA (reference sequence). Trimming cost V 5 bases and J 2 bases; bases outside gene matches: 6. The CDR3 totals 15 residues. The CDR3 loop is CSAPTSGDPYNEQFF. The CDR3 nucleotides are TGCAGTGCTCCAACTAGCGGGGACCCCTACAATGAGCAGTTCTTC.

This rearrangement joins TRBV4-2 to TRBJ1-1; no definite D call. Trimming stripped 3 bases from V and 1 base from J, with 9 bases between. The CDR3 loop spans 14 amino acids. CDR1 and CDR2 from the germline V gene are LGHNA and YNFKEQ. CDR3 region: CASSHHGENTEAFF. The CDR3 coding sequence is TGTGCCAGCAGCCACCACGGGGAGAACACTGAAGCTTTCTTT.

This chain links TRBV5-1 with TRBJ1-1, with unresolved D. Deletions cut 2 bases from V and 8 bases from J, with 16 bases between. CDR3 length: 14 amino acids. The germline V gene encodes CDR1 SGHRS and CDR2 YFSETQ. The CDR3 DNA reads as TGCGCCAGCAGCTTAGAGACGACCAATTCGGAAGCTTTCTTT. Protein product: CASSLETTNSEAFF.

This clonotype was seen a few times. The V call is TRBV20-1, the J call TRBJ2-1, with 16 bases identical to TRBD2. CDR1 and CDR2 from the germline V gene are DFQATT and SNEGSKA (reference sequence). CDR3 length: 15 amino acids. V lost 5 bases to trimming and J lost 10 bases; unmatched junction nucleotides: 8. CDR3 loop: CSAHPPGLAGGEQFF. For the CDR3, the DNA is TGCAGTGCTCACCCTCCGGGACTAGCGGGAGGGGAGCAGTTCTTC.

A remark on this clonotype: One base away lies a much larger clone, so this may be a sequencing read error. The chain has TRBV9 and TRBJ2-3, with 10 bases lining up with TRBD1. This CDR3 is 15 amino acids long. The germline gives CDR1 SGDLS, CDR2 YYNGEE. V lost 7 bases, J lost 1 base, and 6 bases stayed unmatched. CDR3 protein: CASGGGTGGTDTQYF. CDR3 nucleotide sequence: TGTGCCAGCGGCGGGGGGACAGGGGGCACAGATACGCAGTATTTT.

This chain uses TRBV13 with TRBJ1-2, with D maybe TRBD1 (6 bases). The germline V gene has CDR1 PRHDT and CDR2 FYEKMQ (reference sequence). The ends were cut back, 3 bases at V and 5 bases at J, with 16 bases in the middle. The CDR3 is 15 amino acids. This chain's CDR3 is CASSFRGGLKYGYTF. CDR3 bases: TGTGCCAGCAGCTTCCGTGGGGGCTTAAAATATGGCTACACCTTC.

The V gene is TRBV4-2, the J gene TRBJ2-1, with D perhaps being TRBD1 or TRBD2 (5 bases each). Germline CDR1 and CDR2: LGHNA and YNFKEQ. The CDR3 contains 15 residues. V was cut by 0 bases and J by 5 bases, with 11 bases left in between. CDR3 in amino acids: CASSQEPGRNNEQFF. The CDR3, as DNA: TGTGCCAGCAGCCAAGAACCGGGACGCAACAATGAGCAGTTCTTC.

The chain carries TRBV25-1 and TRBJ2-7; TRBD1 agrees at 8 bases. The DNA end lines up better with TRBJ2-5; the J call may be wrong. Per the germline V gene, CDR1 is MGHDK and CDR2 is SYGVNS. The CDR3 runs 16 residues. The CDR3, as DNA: TGTGCCAGCAGTCTACCCCGGACAGGGTTTTTAGAGACCCAGTACTTC. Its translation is CASSLPRTGFLETQYF.

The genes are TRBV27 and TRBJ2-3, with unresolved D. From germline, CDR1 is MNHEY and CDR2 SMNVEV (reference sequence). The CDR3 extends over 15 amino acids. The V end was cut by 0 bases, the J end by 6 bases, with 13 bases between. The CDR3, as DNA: TGTGCCAGCAGTTTATCCCGGCAGCTCGCGGATACGCAGTATTTT. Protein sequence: CASSLSRQLADTQYF.

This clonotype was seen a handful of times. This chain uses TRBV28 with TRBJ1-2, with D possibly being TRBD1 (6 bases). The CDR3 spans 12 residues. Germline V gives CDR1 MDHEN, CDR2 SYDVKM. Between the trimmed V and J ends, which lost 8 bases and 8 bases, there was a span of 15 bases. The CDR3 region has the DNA TGTGCCAGCGAGGGGGGCTTGGGAGGCTACACCTTC. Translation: CASEGGLGGYTF.

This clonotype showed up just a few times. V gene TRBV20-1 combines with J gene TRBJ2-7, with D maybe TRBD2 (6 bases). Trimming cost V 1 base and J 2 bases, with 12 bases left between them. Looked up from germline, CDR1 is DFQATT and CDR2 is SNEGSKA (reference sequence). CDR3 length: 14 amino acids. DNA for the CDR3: TGCAGTGCTAGAGTTGTCGGCGGGGCCTACGAGCAGTACTTC. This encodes CSARVVGGAYEQYF.

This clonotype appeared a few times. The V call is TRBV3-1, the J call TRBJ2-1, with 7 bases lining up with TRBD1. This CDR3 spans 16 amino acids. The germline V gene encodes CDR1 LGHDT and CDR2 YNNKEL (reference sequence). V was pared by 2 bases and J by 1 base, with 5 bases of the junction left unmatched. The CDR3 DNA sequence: TGTGCCAGCAGCCAAACCGACAGGGCTTCCTACAATGAGCAGTTCTTC. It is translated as CASSQTDRASYNEQFF.

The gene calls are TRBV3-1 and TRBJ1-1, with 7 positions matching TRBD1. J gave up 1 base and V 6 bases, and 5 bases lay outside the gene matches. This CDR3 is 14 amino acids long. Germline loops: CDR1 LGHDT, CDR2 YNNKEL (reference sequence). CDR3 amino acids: CASSPTGTNTEAFF. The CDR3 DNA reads TGTGCCAGCAGTCCGACAGGGACGAACACTGAAGCTTTCTTT.

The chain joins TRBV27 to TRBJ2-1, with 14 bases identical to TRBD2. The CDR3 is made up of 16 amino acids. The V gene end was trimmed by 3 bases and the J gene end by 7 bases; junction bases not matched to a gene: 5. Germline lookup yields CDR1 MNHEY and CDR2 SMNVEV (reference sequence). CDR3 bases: TGTGCCAGCAGTTTTGGACTAGCGGGAGGACCGAATGAGCAGTTCTTC. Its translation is CASSFGLAGGPNEQFF.

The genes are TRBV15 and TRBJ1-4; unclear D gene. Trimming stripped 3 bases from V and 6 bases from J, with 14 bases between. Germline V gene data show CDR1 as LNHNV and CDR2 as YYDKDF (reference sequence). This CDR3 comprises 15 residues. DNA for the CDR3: TGTGCCACCAGCAGCTTCGACGAGAAGGATGAAAAACTGTTTTTT. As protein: CATSSFDEKDEKLFF.